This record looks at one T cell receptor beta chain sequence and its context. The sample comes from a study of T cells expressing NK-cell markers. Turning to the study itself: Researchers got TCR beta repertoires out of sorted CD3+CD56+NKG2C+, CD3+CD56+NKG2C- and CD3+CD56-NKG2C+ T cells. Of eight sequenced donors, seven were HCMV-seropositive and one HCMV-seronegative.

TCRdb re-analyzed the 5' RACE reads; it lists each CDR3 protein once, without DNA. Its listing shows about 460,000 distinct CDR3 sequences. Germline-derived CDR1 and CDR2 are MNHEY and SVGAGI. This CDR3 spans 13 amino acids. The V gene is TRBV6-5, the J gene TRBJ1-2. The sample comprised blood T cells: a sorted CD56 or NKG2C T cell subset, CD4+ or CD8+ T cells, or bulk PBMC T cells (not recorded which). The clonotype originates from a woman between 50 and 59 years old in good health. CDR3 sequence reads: CASSRIDIVGYTF.